Listed here is a single T cell receptor (beta chain). Germline V gene sequence: CDR1 SGDLS, CDR2 YYNGEE. The CDR3 has 11 amino acids. V lost 3 bases to trimming and J lost 4 bases, with 4 bases between them. This sample is part of a study of blood T cell repertoires in COVID-19. Measured with immunoSEQ multiplex PCR; TCRdb has only the in-frame clones, and not every one. The table records nearly 200,000 clones, 70% to 90% of them present only once. Adults between about 18 and 95 years of age took part from 24 US areas. The rearrangement links TRBV9 to TRBJ1-1, with D uncertain. Source material: PBMCs or T cells enriched from blood (not recorded which). The clonotype was recovered from a woman aged 18-29 years who had recovered from COVID-19. The CDR3 sequence is CASSALTEAFF. The DNA of the CDR3 is TGTGCCAGCAGCGCCCTCACTGAAGCTTTCTTT.